What follows are 19 T cell receptor beta chains derived from one specimen sequenced in a study of T cells after yellow fever vaccination. TCRdb recomputed calls from the 5' RACE reads with MiXCR, one row per CDR3 protein. The repertoire includes 500,000 to 550,000 distinct CDR3 sequences, 20% to 25% of them detected once, and about 17% sits in the top ten. This material consisted of PBMCs, taken roughly 20 days after the first yellow fever vaccination. Every receptor here comes from a man younger than 30 who received the YFV17D yellow fever vaccine.

This clonotype was counted many times. The chain couples TRBV12-3 or TRBV12-4 to TRBJ2-2, with D uncertain. V lost 7 bases and J 1 base, leaving 7 bases between the germline ends. CDR3 length: 13 residues. The CDR3 DNA reads as TGTGCCAGCACCTGGGGGAACACCGGGGAGCTGTTTTTT. It yields the protein CASTWGNTGELFF.

This chain connects TRBV5-1 to TRBJ2-1, with D perhaps given as TRBD1 or TRBD2 (5 bases each). Germline CDR1 is SGHRS and CDR2 is YFSETQ. This CDR3 contains 14 residues. The V and J ends lost 7 bases and 2 bases respectively, with 13 bases between them. For the CDR3, the DNA is TGCGCCAGCCGCCTCACGGGACCCTACAATGAGCAGTTCTTC. Residues: CASRLTGPYNEQFF.

In its sample, this clonotype was seen a few times. The V call is TRBV19, the J call TRBJ2-3; D perhaps matches TRBD1 (5 bases). Germline values: CDR1 LNHDA, CDR2 SQIVND (reference sequence). The CDR3 runs 15 residues. V lost 3 bases, J lost 2 bases, and 12 bases lay in between. This CDR3 is CASSMDKGYTDTQYF. CDR3 DNA: TGTGCCAGTAGTATGGACAAAGGATACACAGATACGCAGTATTTT.

This clonotype was found a few times. The V and J genes are TRBV6-2 or TRBV6-3 and TRBJ2-7; D perhaps matches TRBD1 (6 bases). The CDR3 covers 12 residues. With 5 bases removed from V and 4 bases from J, the gap between germline ends came to 9 bases. Germline CDR1 reads MNHEY; CDR2 reads SVGEGT. The CDR3 DNA reads as TGTGCCAGCAGTCACAGGGATTACGAGCAGTACGTC. This sequence encodes CASSHRDYEQYV.

There are a few counts of this clonotype. V usage is TRBV20-1 and J usage is TRBJ2-3; 7 bases map to TRBD2. The CDR3 consists of 13 residues. With 0 bases clipped from V and 6 bases from J, the junction kept 3 bases outside the gene matches. CDR1 and CDR2 from the germline V gene are DFQATT and SNEGSKA (reference sequence). The CDR3 here is CSARDGGGDTQYF. As DNA, the CDR3 is TGCAGTGCTAGAGACGGGGGAGGGGATACGCAGTATTTT.

This clonotype was observed a handful of times. The V call is TRBV23-1, the J call TRBJ2-1; D ambiguous. TRBV23-1 is an ORF, with its function uncertain. V lost 0 bases and J lost 3, with 18 bases in between. There are 18 residues in the CDR3. CDR3 loop: CASSQSLDIDKIYNEQFF. The CDR3 DNA follows: TGCGCCAGCAGTCAATCCCTAGACATCGACAAAATCTACAATGAGCAGTTCTTC.

This clonotype has a handful of counts. This rearrangement joins TRBV6-5 to TRBJ1-5; D may be TRBD1 (6 bases). CDR3 length: 16 amino acids. Germline values: CDR1 MNHEY, CDR2 SVGAGI. Trimming shortened V by 2 bases and J by 2 bases, and 13 bases separated the two germline ends. This CDR3 reads CASSYRDIRGNQPQHF. The DNA for the CDR3 is TGTGCCAGCAGTTACCGGGACATCAGGGGCAATCAGCCCCAGCATTTT.

The chain carries TRBV18 and TRBJ2-5; a possible D gene is TRBD2 (6 bases). This CDR3 region has 15 residues. Trimming stripped 3 bases from V and 1 base from J, with 12 bases between. Germline V CDR1 and CDR2: KGHSH, LQKENI. The chain's CDR3 is CASSPYRAGQETQYF. The CDR3 DNA follows: TGTGCCAGCTCACCTTACAGAGCGGGCCAAGAGACCCAGTACTTC.

This clonotype was picked up a small number of times. The chain carries TRBV7-3 and TRBJ2-5; D is perhaps TRBD2 (5 bases). CDR1 SGHTA and CDR2 FQGTGA come from the germline V gene. The CDR3 is 13 amino acids. Trimming took off 5 bases at V and 2 bases at J, with 9 bases between the two ends. The CDR3 spells CASSLEVQETQYF. DNA of the CDR3: TGTGCCAGCAGCCTGGAGGTTCAAGAGACCCAGTACTTC. Drawing the rest from reference TRBV7-3 and TRBJ2-5, the complete variable domain is GAGVSQTPSNKVTEKGKYVELRCDPISGHTALYWYRQSLGQGPEFLIYFQGTGAADDSGLPNDRFFAVRPEGSVSTLKIQRTERGDSAVYLCASSLEVQETQYFGPGTRLLVL.

This clonotype was observed a few times. V usage is TRBV28 and J usage is TRBJ2-7; D remains unclear. CDR1 MDHEN and CDR2 SYDVKM come from the germline V gene. The CDR3 consists of 15 residues. Trimming left V 4 bases short and J 8 bases short, with 21 bases between. This CDR3 is CASSSPSRQVVKQYV. Here the CDR3 DNA reads TGTGCCAGCAGTTCCCCTTCCCGGCAGGTGGTCAAGCAGTACGTC.

This clonotype was observed a few times. The CDR3 region has the DNA TGTGCCAGCAGTTTTCGGGGTTTTAGCAATCAGCCCCAGCATTTT. This translates into CASSFRGFSNQPQHF. V usage is TRBV27 and J usage is TRBJ1-5; D uncertain. V dropped 3 bases and J dropped 0 bases, with 9 bases sitting between them. Germline values: CDR1 MNHEY, CDR2 SMNVEV (reference sequence). The CDR3 has 15 amino acids.

This CDR3 is CASSQESGVDTQYF. The CDR3 region has the DNA TGCGCCAGCAGCCAAGAGAGTGGGGTCGATACGCAGTATTTT. This chain links TRBV4-3 with TRBJ2-3; no definite D call. Germline V gives CDR1 LGHNA, CDR2 YSLEER. The CDR3 has 14 amino acids. The V end was cut by 0 bases, the J end by 6 bases, with 10 bases between.

The table lists this clonotype with a few counts. The CDR3 protein is CASSSRSYEQYV. CDR3 bases: TGTGCCAGCAGTTCCCGCTCCTACGAGCAGTACGTC. The chain combines TRBV6-6 with TRBJ2-7; D unclear. Germline V CDR1 and CDR2: MNHNY, SVGAGI (reference sequence). The CDR3 runs 12 residues. V lost 4 bases and J 0 bases, leaving 4 bases between the germline ends.

This clonotype came up many times. The chain combines TRBV10-3 with TRBJ2-2; tentatively, D is TRBD2 (6 bases). The CDR3 runs to 14 residues. CDR1 ENHRY and CDR2 SYGVKD come from the germline V gene. V lost 10 bases, J lost 2 bases, and 14 bases lay in between. CDR3 sequence reads: CATRLGGNTGELFF. CDR3 DNA: TGTGCCACCCGCCTCGGGGGTAACACCGGGGAGCTGTTTTTT.

This clonotype occurred many times. The chain couples TRBV15 to TRBJ1-4; D is unclear. V lost 0 bases, J lost 6 bases, and 11 bases lay in between. Germline CDR1 LNHNV, CDR2 YYDKDF (reference sequence). The CDR3 extends over 15 amino acids. CDR3 bases: TGTGCCACCAGCAGAGATCTGGGGTGGGATGAAAAACTGTTTTTT. Its protein is CATSRDLGWDEKLFF.

This clonotype was picked up a small number of times. The J gene is TRBJ1-1, the V gene TRBV7-9, with D maybe TRBD1 (5 bases). Trimming removed 5 bases from V and 4 bases from J, with 17 bases in between. Germline CDR1 is SEHNR and CDR2 is FQNEAQ (reference sequence). The CDR3 loop spans 15 amino acids. CDR3 residues: CASSLHGAGVTEAFF. Written as DNA, the CDR3 is TGTGCCAGCAGCCTCCATGGGGCTGGAGTCACTGAAGCTTTCTTT.

This clonotype was observed a few times. The rearrangement uses TRBV27 and TRBJ2-2, with 8 bases matching TRBD1. Germline CDR1 MNHEY, CDR2 SMNVEV (reference sequence). The V and J ends lost 5 bases and 7 bases, in that order; junction bases with no gene match: 12. The CDR3 sequence is 16 residues long. CDR3 in amino acids: CASSRHQTGAGGELFF. The CDR3 nucleotides are TGTGCCAGCAGTCGACACCAGACAGGGGCGGGCGGGGAGCTGTTTTTT.

This clonotype has a handful of counts. The chain recombines TRBV10-3 with TRBJ1-6, with D hard to call. V lost 6 bases and J lost 0, with 6 bases in between. The CDR3 is 14 amino acids. Germline values: CDR1 ENHRY, CDR2 SYGVKD. CDR3 in amino acids: CAIRRDSYNSPLHF. In DNA form, the CDR3 reads TGTGCCATCAGACGGGACTCCTATAATTCACCCCTCCACTTT.

The rearrangement joins TRBV5-1 to TRBJ2-1; no firm D call. V was pared by 3 bases and J by 0 bases, with 13 bases between. The CDR3 covers 16 residues. CDR1 is SGHRS and CDR2 is YFSETQ in the germline V gene. The CDR3 DNA reads TGCGCCAGCAGCTCCCACCTCAGGAGCTCCTACAATGAGCAGTTCTTC. Encoded protein: CASSSHLRSSYNEQFF.